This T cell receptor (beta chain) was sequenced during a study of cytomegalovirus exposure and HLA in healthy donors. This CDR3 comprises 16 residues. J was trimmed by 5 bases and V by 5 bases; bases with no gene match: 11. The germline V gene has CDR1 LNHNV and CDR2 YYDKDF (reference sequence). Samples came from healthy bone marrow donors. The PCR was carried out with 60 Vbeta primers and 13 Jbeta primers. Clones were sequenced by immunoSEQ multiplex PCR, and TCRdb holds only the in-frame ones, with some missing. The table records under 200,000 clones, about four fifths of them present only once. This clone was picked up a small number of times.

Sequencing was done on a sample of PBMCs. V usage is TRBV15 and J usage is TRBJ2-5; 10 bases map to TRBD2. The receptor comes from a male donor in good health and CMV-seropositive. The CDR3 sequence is CATSARTSGGGETQYF. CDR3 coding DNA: TGTGCCACCAGCGCCAGGACTAGCGGAGGCGGGGAGACCCAGTACTTC.